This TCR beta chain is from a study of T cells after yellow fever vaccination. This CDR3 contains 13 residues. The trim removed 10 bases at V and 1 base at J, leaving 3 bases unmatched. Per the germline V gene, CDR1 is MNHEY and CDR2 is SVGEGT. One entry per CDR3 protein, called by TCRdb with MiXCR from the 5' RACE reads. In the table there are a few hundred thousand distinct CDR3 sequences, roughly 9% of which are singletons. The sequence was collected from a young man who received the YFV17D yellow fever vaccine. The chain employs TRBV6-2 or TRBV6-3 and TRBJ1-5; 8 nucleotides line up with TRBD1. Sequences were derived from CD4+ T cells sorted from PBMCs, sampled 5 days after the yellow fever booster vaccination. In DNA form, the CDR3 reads TGTGCCACCCGACAGGGGAGCAATCAGCCCCAGCATTTT. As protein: CATRQGSNQPQHF.